This TCR beta chain stems from a study of T cell responses to AZD1222 COVID-19 vaccine. V dropped 0 bases and J dropped 4 bases, with 12 bases sitting between them. CDR3 length: 15 residues. Germline assignment: CDR1 MGHRA and CDR2 YSYEKL. Repertoires were generated with immunoSEQ multiplex PCR, while TCRdb's copy carries only in-frame clones and drops some. The repertoire holds 95,000 to 100,000 clones, with less than 95% as singletons. This TCR was sampled from an adult in good health. The sample consisted of peripheral blood, taken on day 0 of AZD1222 vaccination. The rearrangement uses TRBV4-1 and TRBJ1-2; D remains ambiguous. CDR3 coding DNA: TGCGCCAGCAGCCAAGATCCTGTAAGTGGCTATGGCTACACCTTC. This sequence encodes CASSQDPVSGYGYTF.